Each of the 19 T cell receptor beta chains below was sequenced from the same sample in a study of identical twins (dated by TCRdb to 2016 to 2017). The library came from 5' RACE. The instrument was an Illumina HiSeq 2000. The public sequencing data were trimmed at Q25 with fastp and processed into clonotypes with MiXCR by TCRdb, which kept only in-frame beta chains. One record per CDR3 amino acid sequence lists the most common genes and DNA. This sample has some 500,000 distinct CDR3 sequences in its table, and 13% to 15% of those were observed once. The ten biggest clones cover about 1% of the sample. The same sample was also studied in work on yellow fever vaccine responses in identical twins.

Sequenced material: CD4+ T cells sorted from blood. These receptors were collected from a woman between 18 and 29 years old in good health.

In its sample, this clonotype was seen many times. The V gene is TRBV6-2 or TRBV6-3, the J gene TRBJ2-7; no definite D call. This CDR3 has 13 amino acids. Trimming shortened V by 2 bases and J by 0 bases, and 5 bases separated the two germline ends. CDR1 and CDR2 from the germline V gene are MNHEY and SVGEGT. The CDR3 spells CASSYRVSYEQYF. The CDR3 nucleotides read TGTGCCAGCAGTTACAGGGTCTCCTACGAGCAGTACTTC.

In this sample, this clonotype turned up a few times. CDR3 nucleotide sequence: TGTGCCAGCTCACCAGTTGGGACAGGTACCTACGAGCAGTACTTC. It yields the protein CASSPVGTGTYEQYF. The chain carries TRBV18 and TRBJ2-7, with 8 nucleotides matching TRBD1. The V and J ends lost 2 bases and 2 bases, in that order; junction bases with no gene match: 5. Germline CDR1 reads KGHSH; CDR2 reads LQKENI. The CDR3 extends over 15 amino acids. The variable domain in full, with the rest retrieved from reference TRBV18 and TRBJ2-7, is NAGVMQNPRHLVRRRGQEARLRCSPMKGHSHVYWYRQLPEEGLKFMVYLQKENIIDESGMPKERFSAEFPKEGPSILRIQQVVRGDSAAYFCASSPVGTGTYEQYFGPGTRLTVT.

The rearrangement links TRBV7-2 to TRBJ1-3; D is undetermined. This CDR3 has 15 residues. V gave up 5 bases and J gave up 1 base, with 12 bases separating them. Germline V CDR1 and CDR2: SGHTA, FQGNSA. CDR3 sequence: CASSPAWISGNTIYF. The CDR3 bases are TGTGCCAGCAGCCCCGCGTGGATTTCTGGAAACACCATATATTTT.

Many counts were recorded for this clonotype. The genes are TRBV28 and TRBJ2-2; D unresolved. Trimming left V 1 base short and J 0 bases short, with 6 bases between. The CDR3 loop spans 15 amino acids. The germline V gene encodes CDR1 MDHEN and CDR2 SYDVKM. The CDR3 here is CASSLFLANTGELFF. The CDR3 nucleotides read TGTGCCAGCAGTTTATTCCTAGCGAACACCGGGGAGCTGTTTTTT.

This clonotype appeared a few times. This chain connects TRBV7-9 to TRBJ2-2, with D unclear. Per the germline V gene, CDR1 is SEHNR and CDR2 is FQNEAQ (reference sequence). V lost 4 bases, J lost 0 bases, and 9 bases lay in between. The CDR3 totals 15 residues. CDR3 in DNA: TGTGCCAGCAGCTCGCCGAGCTCGAACACCGGGGAGCTGTTTTTT. It specifies CASSSPSSNTGELFF.

At least ten counts were recorded for this clonotype. V and J are TRBV10-3 and TRBJ2-2, with 9 bases identical to TRBD1. The V gene's germline CDR1 is ENHRY and CDR2 SYGVKD. The J segment lost 6 bases and the V segment lost 5 bases, leaving 19 bases of the junction unmatched. CDR3 size: 19 residues. The CDR3 region has the DNA TGTGCCATCAGTTCTGCCCTGGGACAGGGCCAAGGGAAGGCCGGGGAGCTGTTTTTT. Protein: CAISSALGQGQGKAGELFF.

This chain links TRBV6-4 with TRBJ2-7; D ambiguous. The germline gives CDR1 MRHNA, CDR2 SNTAGT. This CDR3 is 13 amino acids long. Between the trimmed V and J ends, which lost 2 bases and 6 bases, there was a span of 11 bases. The CDR3 DNA sequence: TGTGCCAGCAGTGACCCCCCCTACGCCGAGCAGTACTTC. Translation gives CASSDPPYAEQYF.

J is TRBJ1-1 and V is TRBV20-1, with D tentatively TRBD1 (5 bases). The CDR3 length is 14 residues. The V end was cut by 0 bases, the J end by 10 bases, with 18 bases between. Germline V gene data show CDR1 as DFQATT and CDR2 as SNEGSKA (reference sequence). CDR3 DNA: TGCAGTGCTAGAGATCCAACAGTGGGGCCAAGAGCTTTCTTT. Translation gives CSARDPTVGPRAFF.

This clonotype occurred many times. V usage is TRBV20-1 and J usage is TRBJ2-3; possibly TRBD2 for D (5 bases). From germline, CDR1 is DFQATT and CDR2 SNEGSKA (reference sequence). CDR3 length: 14 amino acids. V gave up 2 bases and J gave up 4 bases, with 13 bases separating them. The CDR3 nucleotides are TGCAGTGCTAGACGGGGAGATGGCGCAGATACGCAGTATTTT. This translates into CSARRGDGADTQYF.

This clonotype was seen once. The chain joins TRBV7-3 to TRBJ2-7, with D unresolved. Trimming removed 1 base at V and 0 bases at J, with 13 bases between. CDR3 size: 16 residues. The germline V gene encodes CDR1 SGHTA and CDR2 FQGTGA. The CDR3 DNA follows: TGTGCCAGCAGCTTAATGGGTGCTGGGTCCTCCTACGAGCAGTACTTC. Protein: CASSLMGAGSSYEQYF.

This chain connects TRBV5-1 to TRBJ2-1; TRBD2 matches at 7 bases. Germline assignment: CDR1 SGHRS and CDR2 YFSETQ. This CDR3 is 14 amino acids long. J lost 5 bases, V lost 2 bases, and 4 bases had no gene match. CDR3 nucleotides: TGCGCCAGCAGCTTTCCTAGCGGAAACAATGAGCAGTTCTTC. Protein sequence: CASSFPSGNNEQFF.

This clonotype was seen more than once but under ten times. V and J are TRBV24-1 and TRBJ2-3, with unresolved D. Germline V gene data show CDR1 as KGHDR and CDR2 as SFDVKD. This CDR3 has 13 residues. Trimming pared 9 bases from V and 1 base from J, leaving 10 bases between. CDR3 coding DNA: TGTGCCACCTCTACGGACCGCACAGATACGCAGTATTTT. Amino acids: CATSTDRTDTQYF.

This clonotype was recorded at least ten times. The rearrangement links TRBV12-3 or TRBV12-4 to TRBJ2-2; D gene unclear. The CDR3 runs to 13 residues. The V end was cut by 3 bases, the J end by 4 bases, with 6 bases between. Here the CDR3 DNA reads TGTGCCAGCAGTTTTTCGGGCACCGGGGAGCTGTTTTTT. Protein product: CASSFSGTGELFF.

The genes are TRBV28 and TRBJ2-3; 16 positions match TRBD2. Germline V gives CDR1 MDHEN, CDR2 SYDVKM. J lost 4 bases, V lost 8 bases, and 12 bases had no gene match. The CDR3 has 18 amino acids. CDR3 DNA sequence: TGTGCCAGCTCCCCCCACGAGGGACTAGCGGGAGGGTCAGATACGCAGTATTTT. Translated, it gives CASSPHEGLAGGSDTQYF.

The V call is TRBV5-1, the J call TRBJ2-5; 11 bases line up with TRBD1. The CDR3 runs 15 residues. Germline values: CDR1 SGHRS, CDR2 YFSETQ. Trimming took 6 bases from V and 5 from J; bases not matched to a gene: 9. The CDR3 coding sequence is TGCGCCAGCACCAGGACAGGGGGCGTTACGGAGACCCAGTACTTC. As protein: CASTRTGGVTETQYF. The complete variable domain, with remaining parts taken from reference TRBV5-1 and TRBJ2-5, reads KAGVTQTPRYLIKTRGQQVTLSCSPISGHRSVSWYQQTPGQGLQFLFEYFSETQRNKGNFPGRFSGRQFSNSRSEMNVSTLELGDSALYLCASTRTGGVTETQYFGPGTRLLVL.

The gene calls are TRBV20-1 and TRBJ2-2; 8 bases fit TRBD2. V lost 2 bases and J lost 0; bases outside the gene matches: 5. Germline CDR1 DFQATT, CDR2 SNEGSKA (reference sequence). The CDR3 totals 16 residues. CDR3 nucleotides: TGCAGTGCTAGAAAAGCGGGAGCTCCGAACACCGGGGAGCTGTTTTTT. Translation gives CSARKAGAPNTGELFF.

Many counts were recorded for this clonotype. This rearrangement joins TRBV10-3 to TRBJ2-3, with D perhaps matching TRBD2 (6 bases). Germline lookup yields CDR1 ENHRY and CDR2 SYGVKD. Trimming removed 10 bases at V and 2 bases at J, with 13 bases between. The CDR3 is 13 amino acids. DNA of the CDR3: TGTGCCACAACGGACTATCACACAGATACGCAGTATTTT. Its protein is CATTDYHTDTQYF.

This clonotype has a handful of counts. The V call is TRBV9, the J call TRBJ2-7, with D perhaps TRBD1 (5 bases). This CDR3 has 13 amino acids. Germline V CDR1 and CDR2: SGDLS, YYNGEE. V dropped 5 bases and J dropped 3 bases, with 12 bases sitting between them. The CDR3 region is CASRPRAYYEQYF. As DNA, the CDR3 is TGTGCCAGCAGACCCAGGGCCTACTACGAGCAGTACTTC.

The table lists this clonotype with many counts. The genes are TRBV7-3 and TRBJ2-2, with D possibly being TRBD2 (6 bases). This CDR3 has 12 residues. Germline-derived CDR1 and CDR2 are SGHTA and FQGTGA. Trimming cost V 3 bases and J 8 bases, with 7 bases left between them. DNA of the CDR3: TGTGCCAGCAGCTTCCGGGGGGGGGAGCTGTTTTTT. Amino acids: CASSFRGGELFF.